The text below deals with one T cell receptor beta chain. Its specificity is unknown. This CDR3 has 15 residues. CDR1 and CDR2 from the germline V gene are MGHRA and YSYEKL. Trimming left V 0 bases short and J 4 bases short, with 11 bases between. Time point noted: newly diagnosed GD, antithyroid drugs for less than 3 months. The TCR library used RNA extracted from PBMCs. TCR beta libraries were built with iRepertoire HTBI primers and Arm-PCR of CDR3 regions. A single record per CDR3 protein comes from TCRdb applying MiXCR to the multiplex PCR reads. The data show 410,000 or so distinct CDR3 sequences, about 15% seen once. The data originate from a study of regulatory T cells in long-lasting Graves disease. Study observations and caveats: Those with persistent disease had in common more public clonotypes (about 2,700) than new patients (966).

The sample was also linked to a second study, of T cells in Graves' hyperthyroidism and ophthalmopathy.

V usage is TRBV4-1 and J usage is TRBJ2-3; D might be TRBD2 (6 bases). Sequences were derived from peripheral blood mononuclear cells (PBMCs), sampled at new diagnosis, from a patient treated with antithyroid drugs. This receptor was taken from a woman in her thirties with Graves disease. CDR3 in DNA: TGCGCCAGCAGCCAAGATTCGGGACTGGCAGATACGCAGTATTTT. Translated, it gives CASSQDSGLADTQYF.